The next 31 T cell receptor beta chains were all read from a single sample in a study of chemoradiotherapy in HPV16-positive cancers. Here immunoSEQ multiplex PCR was the method, and the copy in TCRdb shows in-frame clones only, minus some. The sample lists 30,000 or so clones, roughly 84% occurring once. The sequencing here drew on blood, taken from a patient who underwent chemoradiotherapy. These receptor sequences come from a human donor with HPV-associated anogenital cancer.

This chain joins TRBV30 and TRBJ1-1, with 12 bases fitting TRBD1. CDR1 is GTSNPN and CDR2 is SVGIG in the germline V gene (reference sequence). There are 20 residues in the CDR3. V was pared by 2 bases and J by 5 bases, with 21 bases of the junction left unmatched. The CDR3 loop reads CAWSPTKTKRDRGPRTEAFF. The CDR3 DNA reads as TGTGCCTGGAGTCCTACCAAAACGAAACGGGACAGGGGGCCCCGGACTGAAGCTTTCTTT.

The V and J genes are TRBV2 and TRBJ2-5; 10 bases match TRBD1. This CDR3 comprises 14 residues. Germline V lookup: CDR1 SNHLY, CDR2 FYNNEI. J was trimmed by 5 bases and V by 5 bases; bases with no gene match: 5. The chain's CDR3 is CASSPGQGFETQYF. CDR3 sequence (DNA): TGTGCCAGCAGTCCGGGACAGGGGTTCGAGACCCAGTACTTC. Based on the CDR3 plus reference TRBV2 and TRBJ2-5, the full variable domain is EPEVTQTPSHQVTQMGQEVILRCVPISNHLYFYWYRQILGQKVEFLVSFYNNEISEKSEIFDDQFSVERPDGSNFTLKIRSTKLEDSAMYFCASSPGQGFETQYFGPGTRLLVL.

This clone showed up just once. The V and J genes are TRBV4-2 and TRBJ2-4; TRBD2 might be the D (7 bases). Between the trimmed V and J ends, which lost 0 bases and 8 bases, there was a span of 20 bases. The CDR3 has 17 residues. Germline CDR1 is LGHNA and CDR2 is YNFKEQ. The CDR3 nucleotides are TGTGCCAGCAGCCAAGATCCAGGGACGGGGGGCGGAGACATTCAGTACTTC. Protein sequence: CASSQDPGTGGGDIQYF.

The chain has TRBV6-5 and TRBJ2-7; D is possibly TRBD1 (6 bases). The CDR3 contains 13 residues. V gave up 6 bases and J gave up 5 bases, with 14 bases separating them. Germline V lookup: CDR1 MNHEY, CDR2 SVGAGI. CDR3 protein: CASSLTGWDEQYF. CDR3 nucleotide sequence: TGTGCCAGCAGCTTGACAGGTTGGGACGAGCAGTACTTC.

This chain joins TRBV19 and TRBJ2-1; TRBD1 or TRBD2 may be the D gene (6 bases each). Trimming took 7 bases from V and 6 from J, leaving 16 bases between them. This CDR3 region has 14 residues. CDR1 and CDR2 (germline): LNHDA, SQIVND (reference sequence). The CDR3 coding sequence is TGTGCCAGTAATCATGGAGGAGGGGGCAATGAGCAGTTCTTC. Residues: CASNHGGGGNEQFF.

The table lists this clone with a few counts. V gene TRBV2 combines with J gene TRBJ2-3, with 7 bases identical to TRBD2. The CDR3 consists of 15 residues. Germline V gives CDR1 SNHLY, CDR2 FYNNEI. V was pared by 7 bases and J by 2 bases, with 9 bases of the junction left unmatched. The CDR3 loop reads CASTPTSIPTDTQYF. As DNA, the CDR3 is TGTGCCAGCACCCCGACTAGCATCCCCACAGATACGCAGTATTTT.

This clone was counted only a few times. The DNA of the CDR3 is TGTGCCAGCAGTTTCCGGCAGTCGGGTGAAAAACTGTTTTTT. Translated: CASSFRQSGEKLFF. The chain combines TRBV27 with TRBJ1-4, with D uncertain. The V end lost 3 bases, the J end lost 7 bases, and 12 bases lay between the germline ends. CDR3 size: 14 residues. CDR1 MNHEY and CDR2 SMNVEV come from the germline V gene (reference sequence).

V and J are TRBV7-9 and TRBJ1-2; the match to TRBD1 covers 7 bases. With 5 bases clipped from V and 4 bases from J, the junction kept 10 bases outside the gene matches. Germline values: CDR1 SEHNR, CDR2 FQNEAQ (reference sequence). The length of the CDR3 is 15 residues. The CDR3 nucleotides are TGTGCCAGCAGCCCTTCAGGGGGTGAGGTCTATGGCTACACCTTC. Protein sequence: CASSPSGGEVYGYTF.

This chain connects TRBV5-5 to TRBJ1-1, with no clear D. Germline V gene data show CDR1 as SGHKS and CDR2 as YYEKEE (reference sequence). V shed 7 bases and J shed 4 bases, with 11 bases lying between them. The CDR3 extends over 12 amino acids. CDR3 in DNA: TGTGCCAGCCACGTAAGGGTCACTGAAGCTTTCTTT. Its protein product is CASHVRVTEAFF. Complete variable domain (other parts from reference TRBV5-5 and TRBJ1-1): DAGVTQSPTHLIKTRGQQVTLRCSPISGHKSVSWYQQVLGQGPQFIFQYYEKEERGRGNFPDRFSARQFPNYSSELNVNALLLGDSALYLCASHVRVTEAFFGQGTRLTVV.

V usage is TRBV9 and J usage is TRBJ1-6; the match to TRBD1 covers 9 bases. The germline CDR1 and CDR2 sequences are SGDLS and YYNGEE. V lost 3 bases to trimming and J lost 7 bases; unmatched junction nucleotides: 5. There are 15 residues in the CDR3. This CDR3 reads CASSERGTGNSPLHF. The CDR3 DNA reads as TGTGCCAGCAGCGAGCGAGGGACAGGGAATTCACCCCTCCACTTT. Variable domain in full (rest from reference TRBV9 and TRBJ1-6): DSGVTQTPKHLITATGQRVTLRCSPRSGDLSVYWYQQSLDQGLQFLIQYYNGEERAKGNILERFSAQQFPDLHSELNLSSLELGDSALYFCASSERGTGNSPLHFGNGTRLTVT.

With regard to this clone: At the DNA level, this CDR3 is encoded by other sequences in the same sample as well. The rearrangement joins TRBV6-5 to TRBJ1-2, with TRBD1 as a possible D gene (5 bases). Trimming pared 5 bases from V and 1 base from J, leaving 11 bases between. The CDR3 extends over 14 amino acids. Germline CDR1 reads MNHEY; CDR2 reads SVGAGI. CDR3 in amino acids: CASSLGGSNYGYTF. CDR3 nucleotides: TGTGCCAGCAGTCTTGGGGGGAGTAACTATGGCTACACCTTC.

V is TRBV5-4 and J is TRBJ1-1, with TRBD1 matching 7 bases. The germline V gene encodes CDR1 SGHNT and CDR2 YYREEE (reference sequence). J gave up 8 bases and V 2 bases, and 9 bases lay outside the gene matches. This CDR3 spans 14 amino acids. As DNA, the CDR3 is TGTGCCAGCAGCTTTCGGTCCCAGGGGGGAGAAGCTTTCTTT. Translation: CASSFRSQGGEAFF.

The chain links TRBV6-7 to TRBJ2-3, with a weak D call TRBD2 (7 bases). TRBV6-7 is an ORF, and what it does is uncertain. The V end was cut by 2 bases, the J end by 4 bases, with 19 bases between. The CDR3 runs to 17 residues. In nucleotides, the CDR3 is TGTGCCAGCAGTTACCTCTTTAAGGGGGGGGCTGCAGATACGCAGTATTTT. Protein product: CASSYLFKGGAADTQYF.

The J gene is TRBJ2-7, the V gene TRBV5-1, with 10 bases lining up with TRBD2. The V and J ends lost 5 bases and 2 bases, in that order; junction bases with no gene match: 4. This CDR3 is 14 amino acids long. Germline CDR1 is SGHRS and CDR2 is YFSETQ. CDR3 nucleotide sequence: TGCGCCAGCAGGCGGACTAGCGGTACCTACGAGCAGTACTTC. This codes for CASRRTSGTYEQYF.

The chain carries TRBV7-2 and TRBJ2-2; D is ambiguous. The CDR3 length is 13 residues. Deletions cut 0 bases from V and 7 bases from J, with 6 bases between. CDR1 and CDR2 (germline): SGHTA, FQGNSA. The CDR3 nucleotides read TGTGCCAGCAGCTTAGCGCCCGGCGGGGAGCTGTTTTTT. It yields the protein CASSLAPGGELFF.

V usage is TRBV6-5 and J usage is TRBJ1-2; D possibly corresponds to TRBD1 (6 bases). The CDR3 runs to 16 residues. Germline-derived CDR1 and CDR2 are MNHEY and SVGAGI. The V and J ends lost 0 bases and 8 bases respectively, with 19 bases between them. The CDR3 sequence: CASSYSFPGVGLGYTF. The CDR3 nucleotides are TGTGCCAGCAGTTACTCGTTTCCAGGGGTTGGATTAGGCTACACCTTC.

The chain recombines TRBV6-1 with TRBJ2-1; D might be TRBD1 (5 bases). Trimming removed 6 bases from V and 9 bases from J, with 18 bases in between. Germline-derived CDR1 and CDR2 are MNHNS and SASEGT. The CDR3 is 14 amino acids. CDR3 in amino acids: CASRDSNRGTEQFF. The CDR3 DNA is TGTGCCAGCAGAGATTCAAATAGGGGTACTGAGCAGTTCTTC.

The V gene is TRBV7-8, the J gene TRBJ1-2; no reliable D call. The V gene lost 5 bases and the J gene lost 1 base, with 20 bases spanning the gap. This CDR3 comprises 17 residues. Germline assignment: CDR1 SGHVS and CDR2 FQNEAQ. CDR3 nucleotides: TGTGCCAGCAGCCCCGTGATCGTCGCTCGTGGTAACTATGGCTACACCTTC. This encodes CASSPVIVARGNYGYTF.

The CDR3 DNA sequence: TGTGCCAGCAGTCGGGACAGGGCGGACACTGAAGCTTTCTTT. Amino acid sequence: CASSRDRADTEAFF. V is TRBV27 and J is TRBJ1-1; the match to TRBD1 covers 9 bases. Germline V lookup: CDR1 MNHEY, CDR2 SMNVEV (reference sequence). The CDR3 runs to 14 residues. Losses at the gene ends were 5 bases for V and 3 bases for J; bases not matched to a gene: 4.

The chain recombines TRBV19 with TRBJ2-2; perhaps TRBD1 as D (6 bases). V was cut by 1 base and J by 4 bases, with 10 bases left in between. The CDR3 loop spans 15 amino acids. Germline V lookup: CDR1 LNHDA, CDR2 SQIVND (reference sequence). The CDR3 DNA is TGTGCCAGTAGTATAGGGGGGCGACGCACCGGGGAGCTGTTTTTT. It is translated as CASSIGGRRTGELFF.

The chain couples TRBV11-3 to TRBJ1-1; TRBD1 matches at 8 bases. Trimming removed 3 bases from V and 5 bases from J; junction bases left unmatched: 5. Per the germline V gene, CDR1 is SGHNT and CDR2 is YENEEA. The CDR3 contains 14 residues. The CDR3 bases are TGTGCCAGCAGCTTCCAGGGGGCAGGGACTGAAGCTTTCTTT. Amino acids: CASSFQGAGTEAFF.

The V gene is TRBV29-1, the J gene TRBJ2-7; D is unresolved. CDR1 SQVTM and CDR2 ANQGSEA come from the germline V gene. V was cut by 5 bases and J by 2 bases, with 7 bases left in between. The CDR3 spans 11 residues. For the CDR3, the DNA is TGCAGCGTTATAGACACCTACGAGCAGTACTTC. As protein: CSVIDTYEQYF.

This chain uses TRBV28 with TRBJ1-2; 10 bases are shared with TRBD1. This CDR3 contains 15 residues. V shed 4 bases, J shed 6 bases, and the junction held 8 bases outside the gene matches. The germline CDR1 and CDR2 sequences are MDHEN and SYDVKM. CDR3 protein: CASSSLVGQGHGYTF. In DNA, the CDR3 is TGTGCCAGCAGTTCGTTAGTGGGACAGGGGCATGGCTACACCTTC.

The V and J genes are TRBV9 and TRBJ2-2; a weak D match, TRBD1 (6 bases). The V gene lost 3 bases and the J gene lost 6 bases, with 15 bases spanning the gap. This CDR3 contains 15 residues. The germline V gene encodes CDR1 SGDLS and CDR2 YYNGEE. CDR3 protein: CASSATVPGAGELFF. Here the CDR3 DNA reads TGTGCCAGCAGCGCTACAGTCCCAGGGGCCGGGGAGCTGTTTTTT.

This clone was observed once. The chain joins TRBV2 to TRBJ2-1, with 7 nucleotides matching TRBD1. The CDR3 has 15 amino acids. The germline V gene has CDR1 SNHLY and CDR2 FYNNEI. The V gene end was trimmed by 8 bases and the J gene end by 9 bases; junction bases not matched to a gene: 16. The CDR3 is CASSSDRVVRSEQFF. In DNA, the CDR3 is TGTGCCAGCTCGAGCGACAGGGTAGTGAGGAGTGAGCAGTTCTTC.

This chain connects TRBV19 to TRBJ1-3; D gene unclear. Looked up from germline, CDR1 is LNHDA and CDR2 is SQIVND (reference sequence). V lost 6 bases and J 1 base, leaving 7 bases between the germline ends. This CDR3 contains 13 residues. DNA for the CDR3: TGTGCCAGTAGCCGTCGTTCTGGAAACACCATATATTTT. Translated, it gives CASSRRSGNTIYF.

This clone was picked up one time. V gene TRBV10-1 combines with J gene TRBJ2-5; 7 bases map to TRBD2. V gave up 0 bases and J gave up 4 bases; unmatched junction bases: 8. This CDR3 region has 16 residues. Germline CDR1 WNHNN, CDR2 SYGVQD (reference sequence). The DNA of the CDR3 is TGCGCCAGCAGTGAGTCGTCCCAGCGGGGTCGAGAGACCCAGTACTTC. Protein product: CASSESSQRGRETQYF.

The chain carries TRBV27 and TRBJ1-5; D unresolved. This CDR3 spans 13 amino acids. The V end was cut by 6 bases, the J end by 6 bases, with 12 bases between. CDR1 and CDR2 from the germline V gene are MNHEY and SMNVEV (reference sequence). The DNA for the CDR3 is TGTGCCAGCAGCCAGGCTATTGGTCAGCCCCAGCATTTT. This codes for CASSQAIGQPQHF.

The V gene is TRBV6-6, the J gene TRBJ2-1, with TRBD1 matching over 10 bases. The CDR3 covers 15 residues. Germline assignment: CDR1 MNHNY and CDR2 SVGAGI (reference sequence). After removal of 5 bases from V and 4 bases from J, the junction contained 5 bases not matched to a gene. CDR3 DNA sequence: TGTGCCAGCAGTAAGGGACAGGGGTATTACAATGAGCAGTTCTTC. This gives the protein CASSKGQGYYNEQFF.

The chain uses TRBV19 and TRBJ1-5, with 8 bases that match TRBD1. The CDR3 runs to 15 residues. J gave up 6 bases and V 6 bases, and 10 bases lay outside the gene matches. CDR1 is LNHDA, CDR2 SQIVND, per germline (reference sequence). This CDR3 reads CASSPDRVLGQPQHF. DNA for the CDR3: TGTGCCAGTAGCCCGGACAGGGTATTGGGTCAGCCCCAGCATTTT.

J is TRBJ2-1 and V is TRBV18, with a weak D call TRBD2 (5 bases). V was pared by 6 bases and J by 8 bases, with 17 bases between. Germline V gene lookup returns CDR1 KGHSH and CDR2 LQKENI. This CDR3 has 14 amino acids. The CDR3 protein is CASSSRTVGDEQFF. The CDR3 nucleotides read TGTGCCAGCTCGTCCCGGACCGTCGGGGATGAGCAGTTCTTC. Based on the CDR3 plus reference TRBV18 and TRBJ2-1, the full variable domain is NAGVMQNPRHLVRRRGQEARLRCSPMKGHSHVYWYRQLPEEGLKFMVYLQKENIIDESGMPKERFSAEFPKEGPSILRIQQVVRGDSAAYFCASSSRTVGDEQFFGPGTRLTVL.